This T cell receptor (beta chain) stems from a study of blood T cell repertoires in COVID-19. Germline loops: CDR1 SGHRS, CDR2 YFSETQ. The CDR3 consists of 15 residues. The V end lost 0 bases, the J end lost 4 bases, and 10 bases lay between the germline ends. In the original workflow: Reference gene primer amplification gave nucleated cell count estimates. TCRdb's table, derived via immunoSEQ multiplex PCR, lists solely in-frame clones and lacks some. Clone size and V and J calls were adopted from that table, with D and trimming inferred from the DNA. This sample carries hundreds of thousands of clones, about 83% of them seen once, and the ten largest clones take about 4.6%.

V usage is TRBV5-1 and J usage is TRBJ1-4; possibly TRBD1 for D (6 bases). Sequenced: PBMCs or T cells enriched from blood (not recorded which). The source is a woman in her forties or fifties who had been exposed to COVID-19. This chain's CDR3 is CASSLGQAVNEKLFF. The CDR3 DNA reads TGCGCCAGCAGCTTGGGACAGGCGGTTAATGAAAAACTGTTTTTT.